A selection of T cell receptor beta chains follows, all from one sample in a study of blood T cell repertoires in COVID-19. Sequenced by immunoSEQ multiplex PCR; TCRdb stores in-frame clones only, minus some. The sample has some 300,000 clones, 85% to 95% seen once. The sequenced material came from PBMCs or T cells enriched from blood (not recorded which). These receptors originate from a woman between 25 and 40 years old who had been exposed to COVID-19. The CDR3 runs from the conserved cysteine through the conserved F or W. The order of the fields is D gene, V gene, J gene, clone size, CDR3 protein, CDR3 DNA. The D gene is left open where the match is weak. Clone size is not always given. Where it is, it says once, few, many or a class for expanded clones.

.	TRBV27	TRBJ2-4	.	CASSFRVTNIQYF	TGTGCCAGCAGTTTTCGGGTGACGAACATTCAGTACTTC
.	TRBV18	TRBJ2-2	.	CASSPAGPPTGELFF	TGTGCCAGCTCACCAGCGGGACCACCGACCGGGGAGCTGTTTTTT
TRBD1	TRBV2	TRBJ1-1	.	CASSDRGPSSFF	TGTGCCAGCAGTGACAGGGGGCCCTCATCTTTCTTT
.	TRBV6-5	TRBJ1-5	.	CASRSGLEPQHF	TGTGCCAGCAGATCAGGGCTGGAGCCCCAGCATTTT
TRBD1	TRBV7-9	TRBJ1-6	.	CASTNPGQVNSPLHF	TGTGCCAGCACCAATCCGGGACAGGTTAATTCACCCCTCCACTTT
TRBD1	TRBV5-4	TRBJ1-6	once	CASSRGQGKNSPLHF	TGTGCCAGCAGTCGAGGACAGGGGAAGAATTCACCCCTCCACTTT
.	TRBV4-1	TRBJ2-1	.	CASSQDQSDRFYNEQFF	TGCGCCAGCAGCCAAGACCAGTCGGACAGATTCTACAATGAGCAGTTCTTC
TRBD2	TRBV2	TRBJ2-7	few	CASSRRGETYEQYF	TGTGCCAGCAGTAGGCGGGGGGAAACCTACGAGCAGTACTTC
TRBD1	TRBV4-3	TRBJ1-2	.	CASSQDYRGLDYGYTF	TGCGCCAGCAGCCAAGATTACAGGGGGCTCGACTATGGCTACACCTTC
TRBD2	TRBV7-2	TRBJ2-7	.	CASSLRGSGGFSYEQYF	TGTGCCAGCAGCTTAAGGGGTAGCGGGGGGTTCTCCTACGAGCAGTACTTC
TRBD1	TRBV5-1	TRBJ1-1	few	CASMNRGNTEAFF	TGCGCCAGCATGAACAGGGGTAACACTGAAGCTTTCTTT
.	TRBV6-2/TRBV6-3	TRBJ1-2	.	CASSYSTGRANGYTF	TGTGCCAGCAGTTACTCGACGGGCAGGGCGAATGGCTACACCTTC
.	TRBV9	TRBJ2-5	.	CASSGRRGAGSGTQYF	TGTGCCAGCAGCGGACGTCGGGGGGCTGGATCGGGGACCCAGTACTTC
.	TRBV5-4	TRBJ2-5	.	CASSPGGAEETQYF	TGTGCCAGCAGCCCCGGAGGGGCGGAAGAGACCCAGTACTTC
TRBD1	TRBV7-8	TRBJ2-3	.	CASSRGQGTVYLTDTQYF	TGTGCCAGCAGCCGTGGACAGGGGACCGTTTATCTCACAGATACGCAGTATTTT
.	TRBV7-2	TRBJ1-3	.	CASSLGVGSSGNTIYF	TGTGCCAGCAGCTTAGGTGTAGGGAGCTCTGGAAACACCATATATTTT
TRBD1	TRBV10-3	TRBJ1-1	once	CAISDDRGAFF	TGTGCCATCAGTGACGACAGGGGGGCTTTCTTT
.	TRBV3-1/TRBV3-2	TRBJ2-3	.	CASSQDWRPNTDTQYF	TGTGCCAGCAGCCAAGATTGGCGGCCAAACACAGATACGCAGTATTTT
.	TRBV5-4	TRBJ1-2	.	CASSSSARSPNYGYTF	TGTGCCAGCAGCTCTTCGGCACGTAGCCCTAACTATGGCTACACCTTC
.	TRBV9	TRBJ1-2	.	CASSPGRGNYGYTF	TGTGCCAGCAGCCCAGGGAGGGGAAACTATGGCTACACCTTC
TRBD1	TRBV5-1	TRBJ2-7	.	CASSPTGGPISYEQYF	TGCGCCAGCAGCCCGACAGGGGGCCCGATCTCCTACGAGCAGTACTTC
TRBD2	TRBV4-1	TRBJ2-7	.	CASSPGTSDEQYF	TGCGCCAGCAGTCCCGGGACTAGCGACGAGCAGTACTTC
TRBD1	TRBV27	TRBJ2-3	.	CASSYYSGQDRTDTQYF	TGTGCCAGCAGTTATTACTCCGGACAGGATCGGACAGATACGCAGTATTTT
.	TRBV7-9	TRBJ1-4	.	CASSFQEGGEKLFF	TGTGCCAGCAGCTTCCAGGAAGGAGGTGAAAAACTGTTTTTT
.	TRBV24-1	TRBJ2-2	once	CATRDSSGELFF	TGTGCCACCAGAGACAGCAGCGGGGAGCTGTTTTTT
TRBD2	TRBV27	TRBJ2-2	.	CASSSPRGGSNTGELFF	TGTGCCAGCAGTTCCCCCCGCGGGGGGTCCAACACCGGGGAGCTGTTTTTT
.	TRBV9	TRBJ1-5	.	CASSNGPSNQPQHF	TGTGCCAGCAGCAATGGGCCGAGCAATCAGCCCCAGCATTTT
.	TRBV7-2	TRBJ1-6	.	CASSLAAGLNNSPLHF	TGTGCCAGCAGCTTAGCGGCAGGGCTTAATAATTCACCCCTCCACTTT
.	TRBV19	TRBJ1-2	.	CASSPPGPVDRYTF	TGTGCCAGTAGTCCCCCAGGCCCTGTGGATCGCTACACCTTC
.	TRBV12-3/TRBV12-4	TRBJ1-5	.	CASSSSYQPQHF	TGTGCCAGCAGTTCATCATATCAGCCCCAGCATTTT
.	TRBV5-4	TRBJ2-5	.	CASSLARNNQETQYF	TGTGCCAGCAGCTTGGCCAGGAATAACCAAGAGACCCAGTACTTC
TRBD1	TRBV5-5	TRBJ1-2	.	CASSLAGTGGLSLLETF	TGTGCCAGCAGCTTGGCCGGGACAGGGGGCCTTTCGCTACTAGAAACCTTC
TRBD2	TRBV24-1	TRBJ2-1	once	CAAGTSGGARNEQFF	TGTGCCGCCGGGACTAGCGGGGGGGCTAGAAATGAGCAGTTCTTC
TRBD1	TRBV19	TRBJ1-2	.	CASIGDRSRGYTF	TGTGCCAGTATTGGGGACAGGAGCCGAGGCTACACCTTC
.	TRBV18	TRBJ1-1	few	CASSPAGYDTEAFF	TGTGCCAGCTCACCTGCAGGGTATGACACTGAAGCTTTCTTT
TRBD1	TRBV7-2	TRBJ1-1	.	CASSFHQNRGKAFF	TGTGCCAGCAGCTTCCACCAGAACAGGGGAAAAGCTTTCTTT
TRBD1	TRBV12-3/TRBV12-4	TRBJ1-2	.	CASSWDSFYGYTF	TGTGCCAGCAGTTGGGACAGCTTCTATGGCTACACCTTC
.	TRBV5-4	TRBJ2-7	.	CASSSHYEQYF	TGTGCCAGCAGCTCCCACTACGAGCAGTACTTC
TRBD2	TRBV3-1/TRBV3-2	TRBJ2-3	.	CASSLTRTSPGYF	TGTGCCAGCAGCCTTACCCGGACTAGCCCGGGGTATTTT
.	TRBV4-1	TRBJ2-3	.	CASSQGLDLRSTDTQYF	TGCGCCAGCAGCCAAGGTCTCGATCTGAGGAGCACAGATACGCAGTATTTT
.	TRBV5-6	TRBJ2-7	once	CASSLEMGGHEQYF	TGTGCCAGCAGCTTGGAGATGGGAGGTCACGAGCAGTACTTC
.	TRBV12-3/TRBV12-4	TRBJ1-5	.	CASSLTGNQPQHF	TGTGCCAGCAGCCTCACAGGGAATCAGCCCCAGCATTTT
.	TRBV6-4	TRBJ2-2	.	CASSDSPGQNTGELFF	TGTGCCAGCAGTGACTCACCGGGACAGAACACCGGGGAGCTGTTTTTT
TRBD1	TRBV11-1	TRBJ1-1	.	CASSSRTGFTEAFF	TGTGCCAGCAGCTCCCGGACAGGGTTCACTGAAGCTTTCTTT
TRBD1	TRBV7-8	TRBJ2-2	.	CASSSRTGGTGELFF	TGTGCCAGCAGCTCCCGGACAGGGGGGACCGGGGAGCTGTTTTTT
TRBD1	TRBV18	TRBJ1-2	once	CASSPTPGQGARYGYTF	TGTGCCAGCTCACCTACCCCGGGACAGGGGGCGCGCTATGGCTACACCTTC
TRBD1	TRBV18	TRBJ2-7	.	CASSPGTGDEQYF	TGTGCCAGCTCACCCGGGACAGGGGACGAGCAGTACTTC
.	TRBV2	TRBJ2-7	.	CASSPAYQGLEQYF	TGTGCCAGCAGTCCCGCATATCAGGGACTCGAGCAGTACTTC
.	TRBV12-1	TRBJ2-7	.	CASSPWDFGGNEQYF	TGTGCCAGCAGCCCCTGGGACTTCGGTGGGAACGAGCAGTACTTC
.	TRBV6-4	TRBJ1-3	.	CASSDVSTLWNTIYF	TGTGCCAGCAGTGACGTAAGCACTCTGTGGAACACCATATATTTT
.	TRBV4-1	TRBJ1-1	once	CASSQDSRALNTEAFF	TGCGCCAGCAGCCAAGATTCCAGGGCCTTGAACACTGAAGCTTTCTTT